Following are 30 T cell receptor beta chains from one sample sequenced in a study of T cell repertoires in cytomegalovirus infection. Their cognate antigens are unknown. MiXCR was run by TCRdb on the reads, yielding one entry per CDR3 protein. The repertoire consists of roughly 220,000 distinct CDR3 sequences, with 35% to 45% occurring once and the leading ten covering approximately 59%. This sample comprised CD8+ T cells from cultured PBMCs, obtained from culture after CMV antigen stimulation. The receptors were sampled from a human donor in good health (CMV status not recorded). Some clones in this sample may be carry-over from other donors' samples.

The sample holds a few counts of this clonotype. V usage is TRBV29-1 and J usage is TRBJ2-3; 7 nucleotides agree with TRBD1. With V trimmed by 0 bases and J by 4 bases, 10 bases remained unmatched. The CDR3 runs 16 residues. From germline, CDR1 is SQVTM and CDR2 ANQGSEA. This chain's CDR3 is CSVEESFRQGPDTQYF. In DNA, the CDR3 is TGCAGCGTTGAAGAATCGTTCCGACAGGGACCAGATACGCAGTATTTT.

This clonotype has a count of ten or more. The V call is TRBV7-2, the J call TRBJ2-1; TRBD2 agrees at 10 bases. The CDR3 runs 12 residues. CDR1 and CDR2 (germline): SGHTA, FQGNSA. J was trimmed by 15 bases and V by 5 bases; bases with no gene match: 7. CDR3 sequence: CASSPERGGRFF. CDR3 bases: TGTGCCAGCAGCCCAGAGCGGGGGGGCCGGTTCTTC.

The chain is built from TRBV2 and TRBJ2-1; the D gene is possibly TRBD2 (5 bases). Trimming took off 1 base at V and 8 bases at J, with 15 bases between the two ends. Germline V gene lookup returns CDR1 SNHLY and CDR2 FYNNEI. This CDR3 comprises 15 residues. CDR3 bases: TGTGCCAGCAGTGAAGTTGGAGGACCCCCACATGAGCAGTTCTTC. Translated, it gives CASSEVGGPPHEQFF.

The chain has TRBV11-2 and TRBJ2-3; D perhaps matches TRBD2 (6 bases). V was shortened by 1 base and J by 3 bases, with 20 bases between the two germline ends. This CDR3 region has 18 residues. In germline, CDR1 is SGHAT, CDR2 FQNNGV. The CDR3 sequence is CASSLGPRLDGSTDTQYF. The CDR3 DNA is TGTGCCAGCAGCTTAGGTCCCCGACTAGACGGTTCGACAGATACGCAGTATTTT.

The chain links TRBV28 to TRBJ2-3; 8 bases fit TRBD2. The CDR3 loop spans 16 amino acids. The V gene end was trimmed by 7 bases and the J gene end by 3 bases; junction bases not matched to a gene: 12. The germline CDR1 and CDR2 sequences are MDHEN and SYDVKM. CDR3 amino acids: CASNPRLAIVTDTQYF. CDR3 coding DNA: TGTGCCAGCAATCCCCGACTAGCGATTGTGACAGATACGCAGTATTTT.

DNA for the CDR3: TGTGCCAGCAGCCGTACAGGGGAGCACACCGGGGAGCTGTTTTTT. Its protein is CASSRTGEHTGELFF. V usage is TRBV7-9 and J usage is TRBJ2-2; 7 bases fit TRBD1. The CDR3 loop spans 15 amino acids. Trimming took 5 bases from V and 3 from J; bases not matched to a gene: 6. The germline gives CDR1 SEHNR, CDR2 FQNEAQ (reference sequence).

This clonotype came up a few times. V and J are TRBV2 and TRBJ1-3; 8 bases match TRBD1. Germline V lookup: CDR1 SNHLY, CDR2 FYNNEI. V shed 6 bases and J 2 bases; nucleotides not matched to a gene: 9. This CDR3 contains 16 residues. The CDR3 region has the DNA TGTGCCAGCAGCGCGACAGGGGAAATGGCTGGAAACACCATATATTTT. Translating it yields CASSATGEMAGNTIYF.

The CDR3 bases are TGTGCCAGCAGTTGGAGCCCCTCGGGTTCTAACTATGGCTACACCTTC. This encodes CASSWSPSGSNYGYTF. The chain couples TRBV27 to TRBJ1-2, with D hard to call. Trimming pared 4 bases from V and 0 bases from J, leaving 15 bases between. The CDR3 has 16 amino acids. Per the germline V gene, CDR1 is MNHEY and CDR2 is SMNVEV (reference sequence).

The chain uses TRBV7-2 and TRBJ2-1, with 7 bases matching TRBD2. Trimming took 4 bases from V and 4 from J; bases not matched to a gene: 7. Looked up from germline, CDR1 is SGHTA and CDR2 is FQGNSA. This CDR3 is built from 15 residues. CDR3 coding DNA: TGTGCCAGCAGCTCCGATAGCGGGCTTTACAATGAGCAGTTCTTC. Translating it yields CASSSDSGLYNEQFF. The whole variable domain, remainder taken from reference TRBV7-2 and TRBJ2-1, is GAGVSQSPSNKVTEKGKDVELRCDPISGHTALYWYRQSLGQGLEFLIYFQGNSAPDKSGLPSDRFSAERTGGSVSTLTIQRTQQEDSAVYLCASSSDSGLYNEQFFGPGTRLTVL.

This chain links TRBV7-9 with TRBJ2-4; TRBD2 matches 12 bases. Germline V gene data show CDR1 as SEHNR and CDR2 as FQNEAQ (reference sequence). With V trimmed by 3 bases and J by 0 bases, 3 bases remained unmatched. CDR3 length equals 17 residues. The CDR3 DNA is TGTGCCAGCAGCTTCGGGACTAGCGGGCTAGCCAAAAACATTCAGTACTTC. Residues: CASSFGTSGLAKNIQYF.

This clonotype was counted a few times. The chain links TRBV7-3 to TRBJ2-1, with 9 nucleotides matching TRBD1. After removal of 5 bases from V and 6 bases from J, the junction contained 8 bases not matched to a gene. Germline lookup yields CDR1 SGHTA and CDR2 FQGTGA. This CDR3 is built from 15 residues. In DNA, the CDR3 is TGTGCCAGCAGCCCGGGACAGGGAATTAGCAATGAGCAGTTCTTC. Protein: CASSPGQGISNEQFF. Supplemented by reference TRBV7-3 and TRBJ2-1, the full variable domain reads GAGVSQTPSNKVTEKGKYVELRCDPISGHTALYWYRQSLGQGPEFLIYFQGTGAADDSGLPNDRFFAVRPEGSVSTLKIQRTERGDSAVYLCASSPGQGISNEQFFGPGTRLTVL.

There are a few counts of this clonotype. This chain connects TRBV10-3 to TRBJ1-2, with 7 bases aligning to TRBD1. There are 13 residues in the CDR3. J gave up 3 bases and V 10 bases, and 8 bases lay outside the gene matches. Germline loops: CDR1 ENHRY, CDR2 SYGVKD. The CDR3 region is CASKTGYDYGYTF. DNA of the CDR3: TGTGCCAGCAAGACAGGGTACGACTATGGCTACACCTTC.

As concerns this clonotype: A junction boundary mismatches the germline segment, possibly from a read error. The chain carries TRBV4-1 and TRBJ2-7; no reliable D call. Germline V lookup: CDR1 MGHRA, CDR2 YSYEKL. This CDR3 is 13 amino acids long. This chain's CDR3 is CASSPVNGQAQLF. The CDR3 DNA sequence: TGCGCCAGCAGCCCGGTCAACGGCCAGGCACAACTCTTC.

Only a few counts were recorded for this clonotype. This chain joins TRBV19 and TRBJ2-5; D not resolved. Germline CDR1 and CDR2: LNHDA and SQIVND (reference sequence). The V end was cut by 0 bases, the J end by 5 bases, with 7 bases between. The CDR3 is 13 residues long. CDR3 nucleotides: TGTGCCAGTAGTATAGATCTGGCGGAGACCCAGTACTTC. Protein product: CASSIDLAETQYF.

CDR3: CASSPQGAPDYGYTF. The CDR3 region has the DNA TGTGCCAGCAGTCCACAGGGGGCGCCCGACTATGGCTACACCTTC. This rearrangement joins TRBV27 to TRBJ1-2; 9 nucleotides align to TRBD1. Germline CDR1 reads MNHEY; CDR2 reads SMNVEV (reference sequence). Trimming took 5 bases from V and 3 from J; bases not matched to a gene: 7. CDR3 size: 15 residues.

The genes are TRBV7-3 and TRBJ2-2; D might be TRBD1 (6 bases). Germline V gene sequence: CDR1 SGHTA, CDR2 FQGTGA. Trimming took 7 bases from V and 1 from J, leaving 10 bases between them. This CDR3 contains 14 residues. CDR3 in amino acids: CASTDRRNTGELFF. Here the CDR3 DNA reads TGTGCCAGCACCGACAGGAGGAACACCGGGGAGCTGTTTTTT. The full variable domain, completed using reference TRBV7-3 and TRBJ2-2, is GAGVSQTPSNKVTEKGKYVELRCDPISGHTALYWYRQSLGQGPEFLIYFQGTGAADDSGLPNDRFFAVRPEGSVSTLKIQRTERGDSAVYLCASTDRRNTGELFFGEGSRLTVL.

A few counts support this clonotype. V gene TRBV19 combines with J gene TRBJ1-1; D unclear. The CDR3 totals 15 residues. The germline CDR1 and CDR2 sequences are LNHDA and SQIVND (reference sequence). Trimming removed 3 bases from V and 6 bases from J, with 17 bases in between. The CDR3 protein is CASSISPDGRPEAFF. CDR3 DNA sequence: TGTGCCAGTAGTATCTCCCCTGACGGACGCCCTGAAGCTTTCTTT.

This clonotype was seen only a few times. V is TRBV29-1 and J is TRBJ2-3; 10 bases map to TRBD2. CDR1 is SQVTM and CDR2 is ANQGSEA in the germline V gene. V lost 4 bases and J lost 6; bases outside the gene matches: 4. This CDR3 spans 13 amino acids. The DNA of the CDR3 is TGCAGCGTTGTAGCGGGGGGCCTGGATACGCAGTATTTT. This codes for CSVVAGGLDTQYF.

J is TRBJ2-7 and V is TRBV20-1; D may be TRBD2 (6 bases). Trimming took off 4 bases at V and 0 bases at J, with 10 bases between the two ends. Germline V gene lookup returns CDR1 DFQATT and CDR2 SNEGSKA (reference sequence). The CDR3 extends over 13 amino acids. This chain's CDR3 is CSATYSGSYEQYF. CDR3 coding DNA: TGCAGTGCTACTTATAGCGGCTCCTACGAGCAGTACTTC.

The gene calls are TRBV19 and TRBJ2-1, with D possibly TRBD1 on 7 matching bases. V gave up 1 base and J gave up 6 bases, with 19 bases separating them. Germline values: CDR1 LNHDA, CDR2 SQIVND (reference sequence). The CDR3 spans 17 residues. DNA of the CDR3: TGTGCCAGTAGTATAGCCCCACCAGGGGGAGCGGGCAATGAGCAGTTCTTC. It specifies CASSIAPPGGAGNEQFF.

At least ten counts were recorded for this clonotype. This sequence joins TRBV4-1 and TRBJ2-7, with D hard to call. Between the trimmed V and J ends, which lost 3 bases and 2 bases, there was a span of 14 bases. This CDR3 region has 15 residues. Germline CDR1 MGHRA, CDR2 YSYEKL. In DNA, the CDR3 is TGCGCCAGCAGCCACCACTTCCCTCCCCCCTACGAGCAGTACTTC. Translation: CASSHHFPPPYEQYF.

The chain combines TRBV7-9 with TRBJ2-1; D unclear. The CDR3 is made up of 13 amino acids. Germline V CDR1 and CDR2: SEHNR, FQNEAQ (reference sequence). V lost 9 bases and J lost 2, with 11 bases in between. CDR3 region: CASRTDPYNEQFF. The CDR3 nucleotides read TGTGCCAGTCGGACGGACCCCTACAATGAGCAGTTCTTC.

This rearrangement joins TRBV7-9 to TRBJ1-5, with 7 bases lining up with TRBD1. Trimming removed 3 bases from V and 5 bases from J; junction bases left unmatched: 7. Per germline, CDR1 SEHNR and CDR2 FQNEAQ (reference sequence). This CDR3 has 15 residues. The CDR3 reads CASSFDREVHQPQHF. CDR3 sequence (DNA): TGTGCCAGCAGCTTCGACAGGGAGGTCCATCAGCCCCAGCATTTT.

The V gene is TRBV5-4, the J gene TRBJ2-5; D unclear. This CDR3 is built from 15 residues. Trimming pared 0 bases from V and 3 bases from J, leaving 12 bases between. Germline CDR1 is SGHNT and CDR2 is YYREEE (reference sequence). CDR3 in amino acids: CASSLDWNTEETQYF. DNA for the CDR3: TGTGCCAGCAGCTTGGACTGGAATACGGAAGAGACCCAGTACTTC.

The CDR3 is CASSLGTPYETYF. The CDR3 DNA reads TGTGCCAGCAGTCTTGGGACCCCATACGAGACGTACTTC. The V gene is TRBV28, the J gene TRBJ2-7; D is possibly TRBD1 or TRBD2 (5 bases each). Germline assignment: CDR1 MDHEN and CDR2 SYDVKM. The CDR3 is 13 amino acids. Trimming pared 5 bases from V and 12 bases from J, leaving 20 bases between.

V is TRBV7-8 and J is TRBJ2-5; 8 bases map to TRBD2. The germline V gene encodes CDR1 SGHVS and CDR2 FQNEAQ. Unmatched junction bases numbered 3, after V lost 2 bases and J lost 1 base. The CDR3 is 15 residues long. The CDR3 DNA reads TGTGCCAGCAGCTTAAATCTAGCGGGCCAAGAGACCCAGTACTTC. Amino acids: CASSLNLAGQETQYF.

The chain is built from TRBV6-2 or TRBV6-3 and TRBJ2-5; 7 bases line up with TRBD2. The CDR3 runs to 15 residues. Germline-derived CDR1 and CDR2 are MNHEY and SVGEGT. V trimming: 4 bases; J trimming: 4 bases; junction bases outside the gene matches: 9. The CDR3: CASSSTWRGSETQYF. CDR3 DNA: TGTGCCAGCAGTTCCACTTGGCGGGGGTCAGAGACCCAGTACTTC.

The J gene is TRBJ2-7, the V gene TRBV6-2 or TRBV6-3, with TRBD2 matching 7 bases. The CDR3 extends over 14 amino acids. Germline CDR1 reads MNHEY; CDR2 reads SVGEGT. V trimming: 0 bases; J trimming: 1 base; junction bases outside the gene matches: 0. The CDR3 here is CASSYSGGSYEQYF. The DNA of the CDR3 is TGTGCCAGCAGTTACTCCGGGGGGTCCTACGAGCAGTACTTC.

The genes are TRBV28 and TRBJ2-1; D call uncertain. Per germline, CDR1 MDHEN and CDR2 SYDVKM. Trimming stripped 5 bases from V and 5 bases from J, with 16 bases between. This CDR3 comprises 15 residues. In DNA, the CDR3 is TGTGCCAGCAGTCAGAGTCGGTCCAGGCACAATGAGCAGTTCTTC. Protein product: CASSQSRSRHNEQFF.

The V call is TRBV27, the J call TRBJ1-2; 8 bases line up with TRBD1. Germline-derived CDR1 and CDR2 are MNHEY and SMNVEV (reference sequence). The V segment lost 8 bases and the J segment 8 bases; nucleotides outside the gene matches: 10. This CDR3 has 13 amino acids. The CDR3 coding sequence is TGTGCCAGCCAAACCGCAGGGGGCTTCGGCTACACCTTC. It yields the protein CASQTAGGFGYTF.